A selection of T cell receptor beta chains follows, all from one sample in a study of cytomegalovirus exposure and HLA in healthy donors. TCRdb's table, derived via immunoSEQ multiplex PCR, lists solely in-frame clones and lacks some. The sample carries around 300,000 clones, approximately 84% recorded once. Sample: PBMCs. These receptor sequences come from a woman aged 35 to 49 in good health and CMV-seropositive. CDR3s include the opening cysteine and the closing phenylalanine or tryptophan. D genes are given only for firm matches. Clone size is given for some rows only: seen once, a few or many times, or a class if the clone is expanded.

d_call	clone_size	v_call	j_call	cdr3_aa	cdr3_nt
.	few	TRBV9	TRBJ1-1	CASSVAGAFGTEAFF	TGTGCCAGCAGCGTAGCTGGGGCCTTTGGGACTGAAGCTTTCTTT
.	once	TRBV14	TRBJ2-1	CASSGARRSGTNEQFF	TGTGCCAGCAGCGGGGCCAGAAGGTCCGGCACCAATGAGCAGTTCTTC
TRBD2	.	TRBV19	TRBJ2-3	CASRQYRGGAGDTDTQYF	TGTGCCAGTAGGCAATACCGCGGGGGAGCGGGGGACACAGATACGCAGTATTTT
TRBD2	.	TRBV15	TRBJ2-3	CATSKTSGDYTDTQYF	TGTGCCACCAGCAAAACAAGCGGGGACTACACAGATACGCAGTATTTT
TRBD1	.	TRBV23-1	TRBJ2-7	CASSHPGQASRHEQYF	TGCGCCAGCAGTCACCCCGGACAGGCTTCGAGACACGAGCAGTACTTC
TRBD1	.	TRBV28	TRBJ1-1	CASSQPGTANTEAFF	TGTGCCAGCAGTCAACCGGGGACAGCGAACACTGAAGCTTTCTTT
.	.	TRBV6-4	TRBJ2-1	CASSDHPSSYNEQFF	TGTGCCAGCAGTGACCATCCTAGCTCCTACAATGAGCAGTTCTTC
TRBD2	once	TRBV7-9	TRBJ2-7	CASSLGSGRVYEQYF	TGTGCCAGCAGCTTAGGGAGCGGGAGAGTTTACGAGCAGTACTTC
.	.	TRBV15	TRBJ2-2	CATSRDRGHTGELFF	TGTGCCACCAGCAGAGACAGGGGCCACACCGGGGAGCTGTTTTTT
.	.	TRBV28	TRBJ2-2	CASSLFRGSGGELFF	TGTGCCAGCAGTTTATTCCGCGGGTCGGGCGGGGAGCTGTTTTTT
.	once	TRBV7-9	TRBJ2-2	CASSLLRDTGELFF	TGTGCCAGCAGCTTATTGAGGGACACCGGGGAGCTGTTTTTT
TRBD2	.	TRBV19	TRBJ2-3	CASSIGTSSDTQYF	TGTGCCAGTAGTATCGGGACTAGCTCCGATACGCAGTATTTT
TRBD1	.	TRBV11-2	TRBJ2-7	CASSPGTGGYEQYF	TGTGCCAGCAGCCCAGGGACAGGGGGCTACGAGCAGTACTTC
TRBD1	.	TRBV19	TRBJ2-3	CASNRGLGTDTQYF	TGTGCCAGCAACAGGGGGTTGGGCACAGATACGCAGTATTTT
.	.	TRBV7-2	TRBJ1-4	CASSSRGDRINEKLFF	TGTGCCAGCAGCTCCCGGGGCGACAGGATCAATGAAAAACTGTTTTTT
TRBD2	.	TRBV4-1	TRBJ2-5	CASSQDGQREGRETQYF	TGCGCCAGCAGCCAAGATGGGCAGCGGGAGGGCCGAGAGACCCAGTACTTC
TRBD1	.	TRBV6-6	TRBJ2-7	CASKRSTGEFGYEQYF	TGTGCCAGCAAACGGTCCACAGGGGAGTTCGGATACGAGCAGTACTTC
.	.	TRBV9	TRBJ1-1	CASSPGAGEGNTEAFF	TGTGCCAGCAGCCCAGGGGCAGGGGAAGGGAACACTGAAGCTTTCTTT
.	.	TRBV4-1	TRBJ1-5	CASSQEVRGRVPQPQHF	TGCGCCAGCAGCCAAGAGGTTCGGGGGAGGGTCCCTCAGCCCCAGCATTTT
.	.	TRBV5-6	TRBJ1-1	CASSLGRAGVLNTEAFF	TGTGCCAGCAGCTTGGGGAGGGCGGGGGTATTGAACACTGAAGCTTTCTTT
TRBD2	.	TRBV7-6	TRBJ2-1	CASRATTSTYNEQFF	TGTGCCAGCAGAGCAACGACTAGCACCTACAATGAGCAGTTCTTC
TRBD1	.	TRBV4-3	TRBJ1-4	CASSQEGTGSEKLFF	TGCGCCAGCAGCCAAGAAGGGACAGGGTCTGAAAAACTGTTTTTT
.	.	TRBV9	TRBJ1-3	CASSIDTGNTIYF	TGTGCCAGCAGCATCGACACTGGAAACACCATATATTTT
.	.	TRBV2	TRBJ2-7	CASSTGYYEQYF	TGTGCCAGCAGTACAGGGTACTACGAGCAGTACTTC
.	.	TRBV20-1	TRBJ2-7	CSASQGYEQYF	TGCAGTGCTAGTCAGGGCTACGAGCAGTACTTC